These 4 T cell receptor beta chains share one sample of origin, sequenced in a study of blood T cell repertoires in COVID-19. Some clones are missing from TCRdb's copy, which holds only in-frame ones; the method was immunoSEQ multiplex PCR. The profile covers about 75,000 clones, with 88% appearing a single time and roughly 19% taken by the ten largest. Sequenced input: peripheral blood. All receptors come from a human donor in a cohort sampled during active COVID-19.

CDR3 DNA sequence: TGTGCCAGCTCCCACAGGGTCACTGAAGCTTTCTTT. Protein product: CASSHRVTEAFF. The chain combines TRBV18 with TRBJ1-1; the D gene is possibly TRBD1 (6 bases). V gave up 6 bases and J gave up 4 bases, with 9 bases separating them. This CDR3 has 12 residues. The germline gives CDR1 KGHSH, CDR2 LQKENI.

The chain recombines TRBV18 with TRBJ2-1; TRBD2 matches 14 bases. Germline CDR1 KGHSH, CDR2 LQKENI. After removal of 4 bases from V and 6 bases from J, the junction contained 2 bases not matched to a gene. CDR3 size: 15 residues. In nucleotides, the CDR3 is TGTGCCAGCTCACGGGGACTAGCGGGAGTCAATGAGCAGTTCTTC. Amino acids: CASSRGLAGVNEQFF.

The rearrangement uses TRBV20-1 and TRBJ1-1; D is unresolved. This CDR3 spans 11 amino acids. Trimming removed 4 bases from V and 3 bases from J, with 6 bases in between. Germline V gene data show CDR1 as DFQATT and CDR2 as SNEGSKA (reference sequence). CDR3 in DNA: TGCAGTGCTACCATCCACACTGAAGCTTTCTTT. This codes for CSATIHTEAFF.

This rearrangement joins TRBV30 to TRBJ2-1; a weak D match, TRBD1 (5 bases). The germline V gene has CDR1 GTSNPN and CDR2 SVGIG (reference sequence). V gave up 0 bases and J gave up 6 bases, with 24 bases separating them. This CDR3 has 18 amino acids. CDR3: CAWSVRLSRLPRANEQFF. CDR3 nucleotides: TGTGCCTGGAGTGTACGGCTTAGTCGGCTCCCCAGGGCCAATGAGCAGTTCTTC. Using reference TRBV30 and TRBJ2-1 for the parts outside the CDR3, the full variable domain is SQTIHQWPATLVQPVGSPLSLECTVEGTSNPNLYWYRQAAGRGLQLLFYSVGIGQISSEVPQNLSASRPQDRQFILSSKKLLLSDSGFYLCAWSVRLSRLPRANEQFFGPGTRLTVL.